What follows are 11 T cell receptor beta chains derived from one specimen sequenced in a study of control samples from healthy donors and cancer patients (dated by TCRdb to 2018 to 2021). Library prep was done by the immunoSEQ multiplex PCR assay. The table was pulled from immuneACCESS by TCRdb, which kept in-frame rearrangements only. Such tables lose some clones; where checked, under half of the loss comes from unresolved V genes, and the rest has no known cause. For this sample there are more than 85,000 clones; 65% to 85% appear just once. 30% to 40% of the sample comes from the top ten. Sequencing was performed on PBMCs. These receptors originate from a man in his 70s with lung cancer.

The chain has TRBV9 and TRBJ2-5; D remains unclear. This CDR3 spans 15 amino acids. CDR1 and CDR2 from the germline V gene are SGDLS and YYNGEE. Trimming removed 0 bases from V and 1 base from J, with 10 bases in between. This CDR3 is CASSVAAQLQETQYF. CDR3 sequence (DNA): TGTGCCAGCAGCGTAGCGGCTCAGCTCCAAGAGACCCAGTACTTC.

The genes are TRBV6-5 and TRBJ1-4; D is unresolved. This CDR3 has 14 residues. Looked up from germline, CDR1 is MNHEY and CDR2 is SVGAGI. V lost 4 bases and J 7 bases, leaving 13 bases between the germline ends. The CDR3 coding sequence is TGTGCCAGCAGTTCAGACCCACTGGGTGAAAAACTGTTTTTT. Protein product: CASSSDPLGEKLFF.

CDR3 sequence (DNA): TGTGCCAGCTCACTGACAGGAGGGAACACTGAAGCTTTCTTT. It yields the protein CASSLTGGNTEAFF. This sequence joins TRBV18 and TRBJ1-1; D is perhaps TRBD1 (6 bases). The V gene lost 4 bases and the J gene lost 1 base, with 10 bases spanning the gap. CDR1 and CDR2 (germline): KGHSH, LQKENI. This CDR3 has 14 residues.

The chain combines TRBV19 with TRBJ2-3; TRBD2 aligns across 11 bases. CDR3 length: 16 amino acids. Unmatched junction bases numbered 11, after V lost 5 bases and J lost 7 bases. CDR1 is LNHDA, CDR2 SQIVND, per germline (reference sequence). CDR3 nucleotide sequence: TGTGCCAGTAGTGTCGTACTAGCGGGGGTTATGAATACGCAGTATTTT. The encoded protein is CASSVVLAGVMNTQYF.

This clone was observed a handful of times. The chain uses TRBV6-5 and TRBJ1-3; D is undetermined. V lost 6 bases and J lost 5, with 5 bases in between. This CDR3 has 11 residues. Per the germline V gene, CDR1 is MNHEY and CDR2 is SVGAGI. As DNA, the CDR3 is TGTGCCAGCAGCGGGAGAAACACCATATATTTT. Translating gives CASSGRNTIYF.

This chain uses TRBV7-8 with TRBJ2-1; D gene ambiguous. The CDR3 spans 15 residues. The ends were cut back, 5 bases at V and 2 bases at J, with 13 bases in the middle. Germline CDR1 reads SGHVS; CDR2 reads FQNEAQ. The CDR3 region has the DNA TGTGCCAGCAGCCCAGCCCTGGACCCCTACAATGAGCAGTTCTTC. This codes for CASSPALDPYNEQFF.

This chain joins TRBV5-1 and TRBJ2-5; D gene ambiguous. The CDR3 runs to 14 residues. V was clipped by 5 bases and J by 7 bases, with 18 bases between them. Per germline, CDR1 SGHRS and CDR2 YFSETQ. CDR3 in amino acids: CASSEAGSTGTQYF. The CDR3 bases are TGCGCCAGCAGTGAGGCCGGCAGTACGGGGACCCAGTACTTC. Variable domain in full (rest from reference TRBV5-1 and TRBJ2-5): KAGVTQTPRYLIKTRGQQVTLSCSPISGHRSVSWYQQTPGQGLQFLFEYFSETQRNKGNFPGRFSGRQFSNSRSEMNVSTLELGDSALYLCASSEAGSTGTQYFGPGTRLLVL.

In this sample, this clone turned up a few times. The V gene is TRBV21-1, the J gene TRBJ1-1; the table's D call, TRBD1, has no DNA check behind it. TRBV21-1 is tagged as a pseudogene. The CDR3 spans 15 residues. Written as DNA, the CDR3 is TGTGCCAGCAGCAAGATGGGACAGGGTTTGACTGAAGCTTTCTTT. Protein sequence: CASSKMGQGLTEAFF.

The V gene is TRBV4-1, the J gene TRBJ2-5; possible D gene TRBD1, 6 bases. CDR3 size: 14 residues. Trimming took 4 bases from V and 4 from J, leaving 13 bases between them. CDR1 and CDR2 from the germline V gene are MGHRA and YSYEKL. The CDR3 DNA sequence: TGCGCCAGCAGCCTAAAACAGGGTGGAGAGACCCAGTACTTC. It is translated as CASSLKQGGETQYF.

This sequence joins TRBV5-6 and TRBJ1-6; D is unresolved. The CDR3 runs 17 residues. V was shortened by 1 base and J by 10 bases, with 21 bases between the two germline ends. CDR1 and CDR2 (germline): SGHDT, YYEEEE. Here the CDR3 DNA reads TGTGCCAGCAGCTTGTACTCGGTGGGCCTGTCGCAATCACCCCTCCACTTT. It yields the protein CASSLYSVGLSQSPLHF.

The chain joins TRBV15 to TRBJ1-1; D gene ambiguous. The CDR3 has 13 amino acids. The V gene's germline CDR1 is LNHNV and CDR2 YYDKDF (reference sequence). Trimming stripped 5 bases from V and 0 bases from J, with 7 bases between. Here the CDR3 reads CATSEDVNTEAFF. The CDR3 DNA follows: TGTGCCACCAGCGAGGACGTGAACACTGAAGCTTTCTTT.